This T cell receptor beta chain is from a study of cytomegalovirus exposure and HLA in healthy donors. Assay used: immunoSEQ multiplex PCR; TCRdb lists only in-frame clones, some missing. This sample yields around 160,000 clones, of which 84% are seen a single time; more than 8.5% belongs to the top ten. The sequence was obtained from a man aged 25 to 45 in good health and CMV-seropositive. Sequenced sample: PBMCs.

Written as DNA, the CDR3 is TGTGCCAGCAGAAGGGGTGCCTCTGGAAACACCATATATTTT. As protein: CASRRGASGNTIYF. The chain combines TRBV7-2 with TRBJ1-3, with D perhaps TRBD1 (5 bases). Per germline, CDR1 SGHTA and CDR2 FQGNSA. This CDR3 region has 14 residues. The V end was cut by 6 bases, the J end by 0 bases, with 9 bases between.